The 20 T cell receptor beta chains reported below all come from one sample, sequenced in a study of naive and memory T cell subsets. Treatment given: skin biopsy from PPD injection site in Mantoux-positive individual. The library had UMIs added by 3' ligation of an oligonucleotide to TCR cDNA. Amplification of ligated cDNA took four PCR rounds with SP2 and nested alpha and beta constant primers. A single record per CDR3 protein comes from TCRdb applying MiXCR to the UMI-ligation and nested PCR reads. The sample shows under 25,000 distinct CDR3 sequences, nearly 6% of them seen only once. The source was skin, collected from a tuberculin skin test site. These receptors were obtained from an adult in good health.

In its sample, this clonotype ranks as medium-sized. The CDR3 nucleotides are TGTGCCAGTAGCAAGGACCCAGGAGGGGCCTACGAGCAGTACTTC. It yields the protein CASSKDPGGAYEQYF. The V and J genes are TRBV19 and TRBJ2-7; perhaps TRBD2 as D (6 bases). This CDR3 comprises 15 residues. The germline gives CDR1 LNHDA, CDR2 SQIVND (reference sequence). V lost 6 bases, J lost 2 bases, and 17 bases lay in between.

This clonotype was observed many times. The V gene is TRBV12-3 or TRBV12-4, the J gene TRBJ2-2; D gene unclear. V was pared by 3 bases and J by 3 bases, with 5 bases between. This CDR3 spans 13 amino acids. CDR3 loop: CASSLEYTGELFF. CDR3 in DNA: TGTGCCAGCAGTTTGGAATACACCGGGGAGCTGTTTTTT.

This clonotype is labeled medium-sized (0.01 to 0.1%). The rearrangement links TRBV3-1 to TRBJ2-1; D uncertain. The V gene lost 5 bases and the J gene lost 9 bases, with 14 bases spanning the gap. CDR1 and CDR2 (germline): LGHDT, YNNKEL (reference sequence). The CDR3 is 13 residues long. The CDR3 here is CASSSRGRGEQFF. CDR3 DNA: TGTGCCAGCAGCTCACGTGGAAGAGGTGAGCAGTTCTTC.

This clonotype was found many times. J is TRBJ2-7 and V is TRBV4-3; possibly TRBD1 for D (6 bases). The CDR3 runs to 15 residues. V shed 0 bases and J shed 4 bases, with 13 bases lying between them. CDR1 and CDR2 (germline): LGHNA, YSLEER. The CDR3 is CASSQDRGHLYEQYF. The CDR3 DNA sequence: TGCGCCAGCAGCCAAGATAGGGGACACCTTTACGAGCAGTACTTC.

At least ten counts were recorded for this clonotype. The DNA is left out, because the CDR3 cannot be placed on it with certainty; the CDR3 is given as TCRdb lists it. The chain is built from TRBV14 and TRBJ2-7; TRBD2 reflects the table's D call only, with no check against the DNA. Germline CDR1 and CDR2: SGHDN and FVKESK. The CDR3 is 23 residues long, counting both termini. The CDR3 sequence: CASSRRALAGPTSSTSGRYEQYF.

This clonotype has at least ten counts. The V and J genes are TRBV5-1 and TRBJ2-2; tentative D call: TRBD2 (5 bases). V shed 3 bases and J shed 4 bases, with 7 bases lying between them. Per germline, CDR1 SGHRS and CDR2 YFSETQ. The CDR3 is 13 residues long. In nucleotides, the CDR3 is TGCGCCAGCAGCTGGAGCGGCACCGGGGAGCTGTTTTTT. As protein: CASSWSGTGELFF.

At least ten counts were recorded for this clonotype. V gene TRBV7-9 combines with J gene TRBJ2-1, with TRBD2 as a possible D gene (6 bases). Germline loops: CDR1 SEHNR, CDR2 FQNEAQ (reference sequence). V gave up 4 bases and J gave up 10 bases, with 20 bases separating them. The CDR3 is 15 amino acids. CDR3 in DNA: TGTGCCAGCAGCTCCCCGGGAGATGCTATCGTAGAGCAGTTCTTC. Its protein product is CASSSPGDAIVEQFF.

This clonotype was seen repeatedly, ten times or more. The chain is built from TRBV6-5 and TRBJ2-5; D is ambiguous. Trimming removed 0 bases from V and 1 base from J, with 6 bases in between. There are 14 residues in the CDR3. Germline V gives CDR1 MNHEY, CDR2 SVGAGI. The CDR3 sequence: CASSYSVSQETQYF. In nucleotides, the CDR3 is TGTGCCAGCAGTTACTCAGTCTCCCAAGAGACCCAGTACTTC.

This clonotype came up many times. This chain links TRBV9 with TRBJ2-3, with D possibly TRBD2 on 5 matching bases. The CDR3 covers 15 residues. The germline gives CDR1 SGDLS, CDR2 YYNGEE. Between the trimmed V and J ends, which lost 6 bases and 1 base, there was a span of 15 bases. DNA of the CDR3: TGTGCCAGCAACAATGAGGGCCAACGCACAGATACGCAGTATTTT. Encoded protein: CASNNEGQRTDTQYF.

This clonotype was counted many times. The chain couples TRBV6-2 or TRBV6-3 to TRBJ2-1; D may be TRBD1 (5 bases). Germline values: CDR1 MNHEY, CDR2 SVGEGT. The CDR3 has 16 amino acids. Trimming removed 6 bases from V and 6 bases from J, with 21 bases in between. The CDR3 is CASSPIDWPRGNEQFF. DNA for the CDR3: TGTGCCAGCAGCCCCATCGACTGGCCTAGGGGCAATGAGCAGTTCTTC.

This clonotype has a count of ten or more. The chain joins TRBV6-2 or TRBV6-3 to TRBJ2-2; 7 nucleotides agree with TRBD1. From germline, CDR1 is MNHEY and CDR2 SVGEGT. Trimming removed 5 bases from V and 3 bases from J; junction bases left unmatched: 3. There are 14 residues in the CDR3. DNA of the CDR3: TGTGCCAGCAGTCGTACAGGGGACACCGGGGAGCTGTTTTTT. This encodes CASSRTGDTGELFF.

There are many counts of this clonotype. This chain uses TRBV7-9 with TRBJ1-4, with a tentative D call TRBD1 (6 bases). This CDR3 has 17 residues. Trimming took off 2 bases at V and 6 bases at J, with 19 bases between the two ends. Germline CDR1 reads SEHNR; CDR2 reads FQNEAQ (reference sequence). CDR3 bases: TGTGCCAGCAGCTTATTTACATCGGGGGCCGGGCATGAAAAACTGTTTTTT. Its translation is CASSLFTSGAGHEKLFF. The full variable domain, with the rest looked up from reference TRBV7-9 and TRBJ1-4, is DTGVSQNPRHKITKRGQNVTFRCDPISEHNRLYWYRQTLGQGPEFLTYFQNEAQLEKSRLLSDRFSAERPKGSFSTLEIQRTEQGDSAMYLCASSLFTSGAGHEKLFFGSGTQLSVL.

This clonotype was counted at least ten times. The chain uses TRBV5-1 and TRBJ2-2, with D possibly being TRBD1 or TRBD2 (5 bases each). CDR1 is SGHRS, CDR2 YFSETQ, per germline. V gave up 4 bases and J gave up 3 bases, with 16 bases separating them. This CDR3 spans 16 amino acids. CDR3 DNA: TGCGCCAGCAGCCCGGCGGGCACAGGCGACACCGGGGAGCTGTTTTTT. It is translated as CASSPAGTGDTGELFF.

In regard to this clonotype: Just one base apart from a much larger clone, this may be a read error. The CDR3 DNA is TGTGCCAGCAGCCCGGAGGGGGAGAGCTGCAATGAGCAGTTCTTC. This codes for CASSPEGESCNEQFF. The chain joins TRBV7-3 to TRBJ2-1; perhaps D is TRBD1 or TRBD2 (6 bases each). CDR3 length: 15 amino acids. The V and J ends lost 5 bases and 6 bases respectively, with 17 bases between them. The germline gives CDR1 SGHTA, CDR2 FQGTGA.

This clonotype was observed many times. V usage is TRBV30 and J usage is TRBJ2-3; maybe TRBD2 (6 bases). The germline gives CDR1 GTSNPN, CDR2 SVGIG (reference sequence). The germline V and J ends were trimmed by 3 bases and 0 bases, with 16 bases remaining between them. The CDR3 consists of 16 residues. The CDR3 here is CAWRTGELHSTDTQYF. In DNA, the CDR3 is TGTGCCTGGAGAACGGGGGAGCTACATAGCACAGATACGCAGTATTTT. Using reference TRBV30 and TRBJ2-3 for the parts outside the CDR3, the full variable domain is SQTIHQWPATLVQPVGSPLSLECTVEGTSNPNLYWYRQAAGRGLQLLFYSVGIGQISSEVPQNLSASRPQDRQFILSSKKLLLSDSGFYLCAWRTGELHSTDTQYFGPGTRLTVL.

This clonotype is judged medium-sized. The rearrangement joins TRBV29-1 to TRBJ2-5; D is uncertain. The germline CDR1 and CDR2 sequences are SQVTM and ANQGSEA. Trimming shortened V by 4 bases and J by 3 bases, and 3 bases separated the two germline ends. This CDR3 has 10 amino acids. The CDR3 here is CSVAKETQYF. In nucleotides, the CDR3 is TGCAGCGTTGCGAAAGAGACCCAGTACTTC.

This clonotype has at least ten counts. V gene TRBV6-2 or TRBV6-3 combines with J gene TRBJ1-2, with TRBD1 matching 9 bases. From germline, CDR1 is MNHEY and CDR2 SVGEGT. J lost 10 bases, V lost 6 bases, and 9 bases had no gene match. This CDR3 has 13 residues. The CDR3: CASSLEGQGSYTF. As DNA, the CDR3 is TGTGCCAGCAGCCTCGAGGGACAGGGATCCTACACCTTC.

By its share, this clonotype is medium-sized. The chain combines TRBV12-3 or TRBV12-4 with TRBJ2-7; 12 bases are a match to TRBD1. Trimming removed 6 bases from V and 6 bases from J; junction bases left unmatched: 6. The CDR3 runs 14 residues. The CDR3, as DNA: TGTGCCAGCAGAGGGGACAGGGGGCAGGGCGAGCAGTACTTC. Translating it yields CASRGDRGQGEQYF.

This clonotype has ten or more counts. The V gene is TRBV6-5, the J gene TRBJ2-2; 15 bases agree with TRBD2. V gave up 6 bases and J gave up 4 bases; unmatched junction bases: 9. The germline V gene has CDR1 MNHEY and CDR2 SVGAGI. The CDR3 covers 18 residues. The CDR3 is CASSAPGLAGGTTGELFF. Written as DNA, the CDR3 is TGTGCCAGCAGCGCACCGGGACTAGCGGGAGGAACCACCGGGGAGCTGTTTTTT.

This clonotype came up many times. The CDR3 DNA is TGTGCCAGCTCCCGGGACGAGGACGAGCAGTACTTC. Protein product: CASSRDEDEQYF. The chain couples TRBV2 to TRBJ2-7, with D perhaps matching TRBD1 or TRBD2 (5 bases each). Germline values: CDR1 SNHLY, CDR2 FYNNEI. CDR3 length equals 12 residues. V lost 8 bases, J lost 5 bases, and 13 bases lay in between.